This TCR beta chain was captured in a study of blood T cell repertoires in COVID-19. Sequencing was performed with immunoSEQ multiplex PCR; in TCRdb, only in-frame clones are kept and a portion is missing. This sample has more than 75,000 clones, with 75% to 90% found just once. This CDR3 comprises 15 residues. The V end lost 1 base, the J end lost 4 bases, and 11 bases lay between the germline ends. The germline V gene has CDR1 MGHRA and CDR2 YSYEKL. The clonotype originates from a man of 80 years or more with active or convalescent COVID-19. Material for sequencing was peripheral blood. The chain is built from TRBV4-1 and TRBJ1-3; D is unresolved. CDR3 DNA sequence: TGCGCCAGCAGCCAAGGAAGTCAACGGGGAAACACCATATATTTT. Translation gives CASSQGSQRGNTIYF.